This TCR beta chain came from a study of cytomegalovirus exposure and HLA in healthy donors. The sample holds a few counts of this clone. Its antigen remains unidentified. The study ran its PCR with 60 Vbeta and 13 Jbeta primers. Libraries were prepared by immunoSEQ multiplex PCR; TCRdb keeps only in-frame clonotypes and omits some of them. The sample lists some 63,000 clones, under 90% occurring once. After removal of 1 base from V and 5 bases from J, the junction contained 6 bases not matched to a gene. This CDR3 has 16 amino acids. The germline CDR1 and CDR2 sequences are SGDLS and YYNGEE. Study-wide results and limits: Most TCR sequences were seen very rarely across donors, but some public TCRs occurred in many.

The chain links TRBV9 to TRBJ2-2; 9 bases are a match to TRBD2. Sequences were obtained from PBMCs. The sequence was collected from a woman aged 35 to 49 in good health and CMV-seronegative. CDR3 loop: CASSVIAGVLTGELFF. As DNA, the CDR3 is TGTGCCAGCAGCGTAATAGCGGGAGTTTTGACCGGGGAGCTGTTTTTT.